This TCR beta chain was recovered during a study of T cell responses to AZD1222 COVID-19 vaccine. For this clone: Its specificity is unknown.

Study-wide findings and caveats: Dominant at 160-218 and 743-854, vaccine-associated CD4 TCRs also spanned spike. Donor demographics were predominantly white British with a female majority; clonal diversity may be underestimated.

The CDR3 is 14 amino acids. V was clipped by 3 bases and J by 3 bases, with 12 bases between them. Per germline, CDR1 SQVTM and CDR2 ANQGSEA. The data were produced by immunoSEQ multiplex PCR, yet TCRdb's version contains in-frame clones alone and is incomplete. Altogether tens of thousands of clones are present, around 89% being singletons, with the ten largest covering roughly 15%. Whether given at about 4 or about 12 weeks, second doses were pooled. The chain joins TRBV29-1 to TRBJ1-3, with D possibly being TRBD1 (5 bases). The sequences come from peripheral blood, collected 28 days after the second AZD1222 dose. The clonotype comes from an adult who received the AZD1222 COVID-19 vaccine. CDR3 DNA: TGCAGCGTTGACGTAACAGGACATGGAAACACCATATATTTT. Amino acids: CSVDVTGHGNTIYF. Full variable domain (missing parts from reference TRBV29-1 and TRBJ1-3): SAVISQKPSRDICQRGTSLTIQCQVDSQVTMMFWYRQQPGQSLTLIATANQGSEATYESGFVIDKFPISRPNLTFSTLTVSNMSPEDSSIYLCSVDVTGHGNTIYFGEGSWLTVV.